This passage covers 17 T cell receptor beta chains from one sample sequenced in a study of blood T cell repertoires in COVID-19. Only in-frame clones appear in the TCRdb table, and some are missing; sequencing was by immunoSEQ multiplex PCR. Of approximately 210,000 clones listed, around 80% were seen once; the top ten hold 20%. Sequencing input: peripheral blood. All receptors come from a human donor in a cohort sampled during active COVID-19.

The gene calls are TRBV3-1 (or the pseudogene TRBV3-2) and TRBJ2-2, with TRBD2 identical over 8 bases. V gave up 3 bases and J gave up 8 bases; unmatched junction bases: 8. CDR1 and CDR2 (germline): LGHDT, YNNKEL (reference sequence). This CDR3 has 15 amino acids. In DNA form, the CDR3 reads TGTGCCAGCAGCCAGGGCGGGAGGCTCGCTGGGGAGCTGTTTTTT. Translation gives CASSQGGRLAGELFF.

As for this clone: The junction departs from the called germline gene at one end, perhaps through a read error. V gene TRBV3-1 (or the pseudogene TRBV3-2) combines with J gene TRBJ2-3; 12 bases are a match to TRBD1. CDR1 is LGHDT, CDR2 YNNKEL, per germline (reference sequence). The CDR3 is made up of 15 amino acids. CDR3 in DNA: TGTGCCAGCAGCGAAGGGACAGGGGGCACCGATACGCAGTATTTT. This gives the protein CASSEGTGGTDTQYF.

The genes are TRBV7-6 and TRBJ2-2; TRBD1 matches 8 bases. After removal of 6 bases from V and 3 bases from J, the junction contained 6 bases not matched to a gene. Germline CDR1 is SGHVS and CDR2 is FNYEAQ. The CDR3 runs to 15 residues. CDR3 loop: CASRGGQGHTGELFF. The CDR3 DNA reads TGTGCCAGCAGGGGAGGACAGGGTCACACCGGGGAGCTGTTTTTT.

V and J are TRBV5-1 and TRBJ2-2; 8 nucleotides line up with TRBD2. CDR3 size: 15 residues. Germline lookup yields CDR1 SGHRS and CDR2 YFSETQ. Germline trimming cut 2 bases from V and 7 bases from J; bases unmatched to any gene: 7. The DNA of the CDR3 is TGCGCCAGCAGCTTCCGTCGGGAGGGGGTCGGGGAGCTGTTTTTT. This translates into CASSFRREGVGELFF.

This chain uses TRBV6-1 with TRBJ1-4; the D gene is possibly TRBD1 (6 bases). There are 14 residues in the CDR3. Germline V gene sequence: CDR1 MNHNS, CDR2 SASEGT. The germline V and J ends were trimmed by 3 bases and 4 bases, with 9 bases remaining between them. The CDR3 is CASSDGQNNEKLFF. The CDR3 nucleotides are TGTGCCAGCAGTGACGGACAGAATAATGAAAAACTGTTTTTT.

The J gene is TRBJ1-2, the V gene TRBV2; 7 bases are a match to TRBD1. The CDR3 length is 11 residues. Losses at the gene ends were 6 bases for V and 8 bases for J; bases not matched to a gene: 3. Germline V gene sequence: CDR1 SNHLY, CDR2 FYNNEI. As DNA, the CDR3 is TGTGCCAGCAGGCCCAGGGGGGGCTACACCTTC. Translating it yields CASRPRGGYTF.

The CDR3 protein is CASSPGTGGSFELFF. In DNA form, the CDR3 reads TGCGCCAGCAGCCCAGGGACAGGGGGCTCTTTCGAGCTCTTCTTC. This chain links TRBV5-1 with TRBJ2-1; 12 nucleotides line up with TRBD1. Germline loops: CDR1 SGHRS, CDR2 YFSETQ. V lost 4 bases, J lost 16 bases, and 15 bases stayed unmatched. There are 15 residues in the CDR3. The whole variable domain, filled in from reference TRBV5-1 and TRBJ2-1, reads KAGVTQTPRYLIKTRGQQVTLSCSPISGHRSVSWYQQTPGQGLQFLFEYFSETQRNKGNFPGRFSGRQFSNSRSEMNVSTLELGDSALYLCASSPGTGGSFELFFGPGTRLTVL.

V and J are TRBV4-1 and TRBJ1-3, with D tentatively TRBD1 (6 bases). This CDR3 is 22 amino acids long. The V end was cut by 0 bases, the J end by 0 bases, with 27 bases between. Per germline, CDR1 MGHRA and CDR2 YSYEKL. CDR3 nucleotides: TGCGCCAGCAGCCAAGATATTGGGAAACAGGGCTCTTTGTGGCCCTCTGGAAACACCATATATTTT. It codes for CASSQDIGKQGSLWPSGNTIYF.

V and J are TRBV24-1 and TRBJ2-1; the match to TRBD1 covers 8 bases. This CDR3 comprises 15 residues. Germline loops: CDR1 KGHDR, CDR2 SFDVKD. Unmatched junction bases numbered 7, after V lost 1 base and J lost 9 bases. CDR3 protein: CATSDFTGGNGEQFF. The CDR3 nucleotides read TGTGCCACCAGTGATTTTACAGGGGGGAATGGTGAGCAGTTCTTC.

The sample holds one count of this clone. The chain uses TRBV3-1 (or the pseudogene TRBV3-2) and TRBJ2-1; TRBD2 aligns across 7 bases. The CDR3 extends over 20 amino acids. Germline CDR1 and CDR2: LGHDT and YNNKEL (reference sequence). The V gene end was trimmed by 1 base and the J gene end by 0 bases; junction bases not matched to a gene: 15. CDR3 DNA sequence: TGTGCCAGCAGCCAAGGAGTAGGAGCGGGGCGATTGAGCTCCTACAATGAGCAGTTCTTC. Translating it yields CASSQGVGAGRLSSYNEQFF.

The chain recombines TRBV12-3 or TRBV12-4 with TRBJ1-1, with D maybe TRBD1 (6 bases). This CDR3 has 12 amino acids. V gave up 5 bases and J gave up 8 bases, with 12 bases separating them. CDR3 nucleotides: TGTGCCAGCAGTCGCACAGGGTGGGAAGCTTTCTTT. This sequence encodes CASSRTGWEAFF.

The chain recombines TRBV5-1 with TRBJ2-2; TRBD2 matches at 7 bases. Germline V CDR1 and CDR2: SGHRS, YFSETQ. The CDR3 has 16 amino acids. J gave up 2 bases and V 7 bases, and 11 bases lay outside the gene matches. The CDR3 nucleotides are TGCGCCAGCTACCCAAGCGGGATGTCAAACACCGGGGAGCTGTTTTTT. It codes for CASYPSGMSNTGELFF. Combining the CDR3 with reference TRBV5-1 and TRBJ2-2 gives the whole variable domain KAGVTQTPRYLIKTRGQQVTLSCSPISGHRSVSWYQQTPGQGLQFLFEYFSETQRNKGNFPGRFSGRQFSNSRSEMNVSTLELGDSALYLCASYPSGMSNTGELFFGEGSRLTVL.

The rearrangement uses TRBV14 and TRBJ2-1; 8 bases map to TRBD2. CDR1 SGHDN and CDR2 FVKESK come from the germline V gene. The length of the CDR3 is 15 residues. V dropped 0 bases and J dropped 6; count of bases not matched to a gene: 4. The CDR3 DNA is TGTGCCAGCAGCCAAGATTGGCGGGGGGCCAATGAGCAGTTCTTC. It specifies CASSQDWRGANEQFF.

This clone was counted a few times. The V call is TRBV5-1, the J call TRBJ2-5; D possibly corresponds to TRBD2 (5 bases). The CDR3 sequence is 15 residues long. Germline V gene lookup returns CDR1 SGHRS and CDR2 YFSETQ. Trimming shortened V by 0 bases and J by 5 bases, and 14 bases separated the two germline ends. CDR3 bases: TGCGCCAGCAGCTTGGATGGGAGCTTATCGGAGACCCAGTACTTC. Encoded protein: CASSLDGSLSETQYF.

This rearrangement joins TRBV4-2 to TRBJ2-3; D is undetermined. The germline gives CDR1 LGHNA, CDR2 YNFKEQ. V was shortened by 0 bases and J by 2 bases, with 12 bases between the two germline ends. The CDR3 spans 16 residues. CDR3 residues: CASSQEGRPSTDTQYF. The CDR3 DNA sequence: TGTGCCAGCAGCCAAGAGGGCCGGCCGTCCACAGATACGCAGTATTTT.

This sequence joins TRBV12-3 or TRBV12-4 and TRBJ1-5; D not resolved. This CDR3 has 13 amino acids. With 5 bases removed from V and 1 base from J, the gap between germline ends came to 6 bases. The CDR3 is CASSRHSNQPQHF. For the CDR3, the DNA is TGTGCCAGCAGTCGACACAGCAATCAGCCCCAGCATTTT.

The J gene is TRBJ2-7, the V gene TRBV5-1, with unresolved D. CDR1 is SGHRS and CDR2 is YFSETQ in the germline V gene. This CDR3 has 15 residues. Trimming removed 0 bases at V and 2 bases at J, with 12 bases between. This CDR3 reads CASSLGLGSPYEQYV. The CDR3 DNA is TGCGCCAGCAGCTTGGGGTTGGGCAGTCCCTACGAGCAGTACGTC.